This TCR beta chain was captured by sequencing in a study of breast tumors, draining lymph nodes, adjacent tissues. This clonotype appeared once. Trimming cost V 0 bases and J 2 bases, with 13 bases left between them. The germline CDR1 and CDR2 sequences are LNHNV and YYDKDF (reference sequence). CDR3 length: 17 amino acids. The lymph nodes were axillary draining lymph nodes from breast cancer patients. From the multiplex PCR reads, TCRdb called clonotypes with MiXCR, one entry per CDR3 protein. In the table there are some 150,000 distinct CDR3 sequences, 30% to 35% of which are singletons. Sequencing was carried out using axillary lymph node tissue. V gene TRBV15 combines with J gene TRBJ2-2; possibly TRBD2 for D (6 bases). This clonotype originated in a female donor with breast cancer. Some clones in this sample may be carry-over from other donors' samples. The CDR3 DNA is TGTGCCACCAGCAGAGATCGAGGGACTGGAAACACCGGGGAGCTGTTTTTT. This translates into CATSRDRGTGNTGELFF.